This is a list of T cell receptor beta chains from one sample in a study of control samples from healthy donors and cancer patients. Assay: immunoSEQ multiplex PCR; the TCRdb copy retains only in-frame clones and omits some. The sample yields 75,000 to 100,000 clones, roughly 92% seen once. Material for sequencing was blood. Every receptor here comes from a human donor in good health. The donor label of this sample is uncertain. Both conserved end residues are part of each CDR3. A D gene is named only where the DNA matches it firmly. Clone size, where shown, is once, few, many, or a class for clones that have expanded.

>TRBV6-6|-|-|TRBJ2-5
CASSADPRTQYF
TGTGCCAGCAGCGCTGACCCCAGGACCCAGTACTTC
>TRBV6-5|-|TRBD1|TRBJ1-1
CASRTNILGQGSAFF
TGTGCCAGCAGGACGAATATACTTGGACAGGGATCAGCTTTCTTT
>TRBV27|-|-|TRBJ2-7
CAVQGMGNEQYF
TGTGCCGTACAGGGAATGGGGAACGAGCAGTACTTC
>TRBV18|-|-|TRBJ2-1
CASSPPSTNNEQFF
TGTGCCAGCTCACCACCGTCGACTAACAATGAGCAGTTCTTC
>TRBV6-2/TRBV6-3|once|-|TRBJ1-5
CASSYSTGINQPQHF
TGTGCCAGCAGTTACAGTACAGGGATTAATCAGCCCCAGCATTTT
>TRBV7-3|-|TRBD2|TRBJ2-1
CASSYQGSGGGNEQFF
TGTGCCAGCAGCTACCAGGGTAGCGGGGGGGGCAATGAGCAGTTCTTC
>TRBV4-1|-|-|TRBJ1-1
CASSQADGNTEAFF
TGCGCCAGCAGCCAGGCGGACGGGAACACTGAAGCTTTCTTT
>TRBV12-3/TRBV12-4|-|TRBD1|TRBJ2-7
CASSLQGAYEQYF
TGTGCCAGCAGTTTGCAGGGGGCATACGAGCAGTACTTC
>TRBV13|-|-|TRBJ1-6
CASSLRGGFSDSPLHF
TGTGCCAGCAGCCTAAGGGGGGGCTTTAGTGATTCACCCCTCCACTTT
>TRBV6-4|-|-|TRBJ2-3
CASSDSGGTGDTQYF
TGTGCCAGCAGTGACTCAGGCGGGACGGGGGATACGCAGTATTTT
>TRBV24-1|-|TRBD1|TRBJ1-1
CATSTGDENTEAFF
TGTGCCACCAGTACAGGGGATGAGAACACTGAAGCTTTCTTT
>TRBV5-8|-|TRBD1|TRBJ1-2
CASSFGFDRGNYGYTF
TGTGCCAGCAGCTTTGGTTTTGACAGGGGGAACTATGGCTACACCTTC
>TRBV7-8|-|-|TRBJ2-1
CASSFAGGEQFF
TGTGCCAGCAGCTTTGCAGGGGGGGAGCAGTTCTTC
>TRBV9|-|-|TRBJ2-6
CASSAGTLSSGANVLTF
TGTGCCAGCAGCGCCGGGACGCTTAGCTCTGGGGCCAACGTCCTGACTTTC
>TRBV11-2|-|-|TRBJ2-1
CASSLEGSVYNEQFF
TGTGCCAGCAGCTTAGAAGGGTCTGTCTACAATGAGCAGTTCTTC
>TRBV10-3|-|TRBD1|TRBJ1-3
CAVHSQGAGNTIYF
TGTGCCGTTCACTCACAGGGGGCTGGAAACACCATATATTTT
>TRBV12-5|-|-|TRBJ1-1
CASVWTVQNTEAFF
TGTGCTAGTGTTTGGACAGTTCAGAACACTGAAGCTTTCTTT
>TRBV3-1/TRBV3-2|-|TRBD2|TRBJ2-4
CASSRSGGSKNIQYF
TGTGCCAGCAGCCGAAGCGGGGGGTCCAAAAACATTCAGTACTTC
>TRBV7-9|-|TRBD1|TRBJ1-1
CASSDRDSNTEAFF
TGTGCCAGCAGCGATCGGGACAGCAACACTGAAGCTTTCTTT
>TRBV19|-|-|TRBJ1-1
CASVWGNTEAFF
TGTGCCAGTGTTTGGGGGAACACTGAAGCTTTCTTT
>TRBV19|-|TRBD2|TRBJ2-3
CASRGGGGLTDTQYF
TGTGCCAGTAGGGGCGGCGGGGGGCTCACAGATACGCAGTATTTT
>TRBV6-1|-|TRBD2|TRBJ2-2
CASSEAVRGTSGTGELFF
TGTGCCAGCAGTGAAGCCGTGAGGGGTACTAGCGGCACCGGGGAGCTGTTTTTT
>TRBV19|few|-|TRBJ1-5
CASSSFARTQTPNQPQHF
TGTGCCAGTAGTTCCTTCGCCCGTACACAGACCCCCAATCAGCCCCAGCATTTT
>TRBV7-3|few|-|TRBJ1-3
CASSLTGEPGNTIYF
TGTGCCAGCAGCTTAACGGGGGAACCTGGAAACACCATATATTTT
>TRBV28|-|TRBD1|TRBJ1-5
CASSLPQDRGSNQPQHF
TGTGCCAGCAGTTTACCCCAGGACAGGGGCAGCAATCAGCCCCAGCATTTT
>TRBV4-3|once|-|TRBJ2-2
CASSQDLSGVGTGELFF
TGCGCCAGCAGCCAAGATCTATCCGGGGTTGGCACCGGGGAGCTGTTTTTT
>TRBV2|-|-|TRBJ2-7
CASSEAPSASYEQYF
TGTGCCAGCAGTGAAGCGCCCAGTGCTTCCTACGAGCAGTACTTC
>TRBV10-3|-|TRBD1|TRBJ2-7
CAISSTGSWEQYF
TGTGCCATCAGCTCGACAGGGTCGTGGGAGCAGTACTTC
>TRBV3-1/TRBV3-2|-|TRBD2|TRBJ2-3
CASSQDPSGGQLTDTQYF
TGTGCCAGCAGCCAAGACCCTAGCGGGGGTCAACTCACAGATACGCAGTATTTT
>TRBV6-6|-|TRBD1|TRBJ1-4
CASLKGAFNEKLFF
TGTGCCAGCCTAAAGGGGGCCTTTAATGAAAAACTGTTTTTT
>TRBV7-9|once|-|TRBJ2-3
CASSRDGPLSGAQYF
TGTGCCAGCAGCCGGGACGGGCCATTGAGTGGTGCGCAGTATTTT
>TRBV24-1|-|-|TRBJ2-2
CATSEWDGANTGELFF
TGTGCCACCAGTGAATGGGACGGGGCAAACACCGGGGAGCTGTTTTTT
>TRBV5-6|-|-|TRBJ1-5
CASSTGGGGVYSNQPQHF
TGTGCCAGCAGCACGGGAGGAGGGGGGGTCTATAGCAATCAGCCCCAGCATTTT
>TRBV15|-|-|TRBJ2-5
CATSKGYLGTQYF
TGTGCCACCAGCAAGGGCTACTTGGGGACCCAGTACTTC
>TRBV6-6|-|TRBD1|TRBJ1-2
CASSPGQGVSNYGYTF
TGTGCCAGCAGTCCGGGACAGGGTGTCTCTAACTATGGCTACACCTTC
>TRBV5-1|-|TRBD2|TRBJ2-5
CASSLRTAGGQETQYF
TGCGCCAGCAGCTTGCGTACAGCGGGGGGCCAAGAGACCCAGTACTTC
>TRBV7-8|-|-|TRBJ1-1
CASSFREGTEAFF
TGTGCCAGCAGCTTCAGGGAGGGGACTGAAGCTTTCTTT
>TRBV5-1|few|-|TRBJ2-2
CASSFAADGELFF
TGCGCCAGCAGCTTTGCGGCGGACGGGGAGCTGTTTTTT
>TRBV4-3|-|TRBD1|TRBJ1-4
CASSQVRGGQGASEKLFF
TGCGCCAGCAGCCAAGTGAGGGGGGGACAGGGGGCCTCTGAAAAACTGTTTTTT
>TRBV3-1/TRBV3-2|-|-|TRBJ1-1
CASSQKNTEAFF
TGTGCCAGCAGCCAGAAAAACACTGAAGCTTTCTTT
>TRBV6-5|-|TRBD1|TRBJ1-1
CASSYRGSTEAFF
TGTGCCAGCAGCTACAGGGGGAGCACTGAAGCTTTCTTT
>TRBV4-1|-|-|TRBJ1-6
CASGQDRETNSPLHF
TGCGCCAGCGGCCAAGATAGGGAGACGAATTCACCCCTCCACTTT